This T cell receptor (beta chain) was sequenced for a study of CD8+ T cells in alopecia areata. Study information: It was roughly 6-11-week-old female C3H/HeJ mice that received skin from approximately 6-12-month-old C3H/HeJ graft donors with spontaneous alopecia. Study-wide results and limits: The study found higher clonality in lesional than normal scalp, especially in alopecia totalis/universalis. Sequencing of scalp tissue also captures the resident alphabeta T cells of normal skin. Unlike in mice, where it was clearer, TCR sharing across patients was less clear, possibly HLA-related.

Deletions cut 3 bases from V and 0 bases from J, with 9 bases between. Germline lookup yields CDR1 SGHSA and CDR2 FRNQAP. This CDR3 region has 15 residues. Investigators isolated RNA and reverse transcribed it into cDNA to act as the sequencing template. Here immunoSEQ multiplex PCR was the method, and the copy in TCRdb shows in-frame clones only, minus some. This sample includes 90,000 to 130,000 clones with no singletons; its ten biggest clones take up 15% to 20%. On this clone itself: Its target is not known. The TCRdb protein and the DNA translation do not line up at residue 12; the protein shown here was made by translating the DNA. All gene names here are mouse names. The DNA ends 3 residues before the CDR3 does, and the rest of the CDR3 is filled in from the germline J gene.

The J gene is TRBJ1-3, the V gene TRBV16; D not resolved. The clonotype was recovered from a C3H/HeJ mouse with alopecia areata. The strain's MHC haplotype is H2-k. Source material: lesional skin. CDR3 DNA (partial): TGTGCAAGCAGCTTCCCGACTAATTCTGGAAATACG. It encodes CASSFPTNSGNT. The whole CDR3 region reads CASSFPTNSGNTLYF.